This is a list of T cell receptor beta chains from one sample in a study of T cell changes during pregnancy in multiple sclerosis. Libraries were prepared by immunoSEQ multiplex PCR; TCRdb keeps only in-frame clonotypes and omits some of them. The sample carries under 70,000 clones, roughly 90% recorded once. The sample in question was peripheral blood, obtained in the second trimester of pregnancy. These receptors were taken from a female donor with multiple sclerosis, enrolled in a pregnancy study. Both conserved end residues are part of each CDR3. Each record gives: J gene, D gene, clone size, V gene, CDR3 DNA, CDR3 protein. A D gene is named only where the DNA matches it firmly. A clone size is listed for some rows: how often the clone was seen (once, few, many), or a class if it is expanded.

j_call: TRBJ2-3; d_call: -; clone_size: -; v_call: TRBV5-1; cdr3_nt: TGCGCCAGCAGCTCGGCCCCCCTTGGAGCCGGCACAGATACGCAGTATTTT; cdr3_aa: CASSSAPLGAGTDTQYF
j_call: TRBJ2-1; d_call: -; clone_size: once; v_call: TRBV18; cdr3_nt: TGTGCCAGCCTTCCACAGGCCACACACAATGAGCAGTTCTTC; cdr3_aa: CASLPQATHNEQFF
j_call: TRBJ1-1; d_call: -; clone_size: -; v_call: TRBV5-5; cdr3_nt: TGTGCCAGCAGCTTGGCTTGGGACACTCCCGGGGACACTGAAGCTTTCTTT; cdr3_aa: CASSLAWDTPGDTEAFF
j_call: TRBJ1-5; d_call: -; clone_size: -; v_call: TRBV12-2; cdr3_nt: TGTGCAAGTCGCCCATTTACACAGCCCCAGCATTTT; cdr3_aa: CASRPFTQPQHF
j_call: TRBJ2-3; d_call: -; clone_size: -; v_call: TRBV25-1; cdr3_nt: TGTGCCAGCAGTGAAATCGGGGGCACAGATACGCAGTATTTT; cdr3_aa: CASSEIGGTDTQYF
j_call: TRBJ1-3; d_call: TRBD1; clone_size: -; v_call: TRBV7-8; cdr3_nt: TGTGCCAGCAGCCCCACAGGGGTTCATCCCAACACCATATATTTT; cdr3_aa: CASSPTGVHPNTIYF
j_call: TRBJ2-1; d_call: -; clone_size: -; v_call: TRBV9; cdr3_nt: TGTGCCAGCAGCGTAGAGGGGGACGCCTACAATGAGCAGTTCTTC; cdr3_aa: CASSVEGDAYNEQFF
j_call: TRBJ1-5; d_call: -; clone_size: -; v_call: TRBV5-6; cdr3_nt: TGTGCCAGCAGCTTGCTCGGGAGGACAGATCAGCCCCAGCATTTT; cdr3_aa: CASSLLGRTDQPQHF
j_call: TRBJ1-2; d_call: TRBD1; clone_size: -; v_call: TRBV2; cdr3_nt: TGTGCCAGCAGTGGACAGGGGCCGAACTATGGCTACACCTTC; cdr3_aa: CASSGQGPNYGYTF
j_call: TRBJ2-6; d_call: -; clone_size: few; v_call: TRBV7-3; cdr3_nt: TGTGCCAGCAGCTTAAGGGGCGAAGGGGCCAACGTCCTGACTTTC; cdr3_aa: CASSLRGEGANVLTF
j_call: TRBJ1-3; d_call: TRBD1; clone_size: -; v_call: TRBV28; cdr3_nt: TGTGCCAGCAGCCCAAATCCCGGGACAGTCTCTGGAAACACCATATATTTT; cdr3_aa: CASSPNPGTVSGNTIYF
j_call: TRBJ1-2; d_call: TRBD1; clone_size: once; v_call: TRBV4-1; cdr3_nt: TGCGCCAGCAGCCAGCCTGGACAGGGGCTCTATGGCTACACCTTC; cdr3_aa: CASSQPGQGLYGYTF
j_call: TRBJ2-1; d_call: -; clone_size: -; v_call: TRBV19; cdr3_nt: TGTGCCAGTAGTCATTCCATGACAGTACCCTCCTACAATGAGCAGTTCTTC; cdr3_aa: CASSHSMTVPSYNEQFF
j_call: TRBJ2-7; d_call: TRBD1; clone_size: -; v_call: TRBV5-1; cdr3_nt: TGCGCCAGCAGCTTGCGTGACAGGGGATCCGAGCAGTACTTC; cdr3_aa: CASSLRDRGSEQYF
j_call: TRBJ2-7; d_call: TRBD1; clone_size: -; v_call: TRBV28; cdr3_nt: TGTGCCAGCAGTTTACCGGGACAGCAGTACGAGCAGTACTTC; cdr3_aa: CASSLPGQQYEQYF
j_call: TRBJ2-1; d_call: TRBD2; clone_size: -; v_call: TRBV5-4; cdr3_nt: TGTGCCAGCAGTTTACGCTCTAGCGGAGCCTACAATGAGCAGTTCTTC; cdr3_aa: CASSLRSSGAYNEQFF
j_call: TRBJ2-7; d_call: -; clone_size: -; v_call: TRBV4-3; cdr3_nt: TGCGCCAGCAGCCAAGAGTTGGACTCCCACGAGCAGTACTTC; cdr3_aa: CASSQELDSHEQYF
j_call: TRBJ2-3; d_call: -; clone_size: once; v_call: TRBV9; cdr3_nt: TGTGCCAGCACCCGCGGGTTAGGGGGGGCCAGCTCGTTGGCTACGCAGTATTTT; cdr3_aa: CASTRGLGGASSLATQYF
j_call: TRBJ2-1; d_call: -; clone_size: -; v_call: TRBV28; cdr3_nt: TGTGCCAGCAGTTTACTCCAGCGGAGCTCCTACAATGAGCAGTTCTTC; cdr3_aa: CASSLLQRSSYNEQFF
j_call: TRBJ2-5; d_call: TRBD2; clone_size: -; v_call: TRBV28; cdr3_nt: TGTGCCAGCAGGCCGGGGGGGGGCCCAAAGACCCAGTACTTC; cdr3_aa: CASRPGGGPKTQYF
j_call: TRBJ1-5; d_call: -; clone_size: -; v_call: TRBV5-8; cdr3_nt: TGTGCCACCACGACACGGCGAAGGGGTCAGCCCCAGCATTTT; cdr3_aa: CATTTRRRGQPQHF
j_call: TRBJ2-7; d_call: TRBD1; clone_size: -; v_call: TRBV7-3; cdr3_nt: TGTGCCAGCAGCATGGGGACAGGCATGGCCTACGAGCAGTACTTC; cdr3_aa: CASSMGTGMAYEQYF
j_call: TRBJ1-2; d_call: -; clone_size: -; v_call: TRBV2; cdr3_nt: TGTGCCAGCAGTGAAAGGTCGGAACACATGGAGAGCTTC; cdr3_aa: CASSERSEHMESF
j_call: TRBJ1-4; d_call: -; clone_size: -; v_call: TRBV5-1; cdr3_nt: TGCGCCAGCAGCTTGGACAGCCTTAATGAAAAACTGTTTTTT; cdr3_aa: CASSLDSLNEKLFF
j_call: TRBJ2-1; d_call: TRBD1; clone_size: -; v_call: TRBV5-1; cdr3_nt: TGCGCCAGCAGCATTTCAGGGGGCGCGACGAGGAATGAGCAGTTCTTC; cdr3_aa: CASSISGGATRNEQFF
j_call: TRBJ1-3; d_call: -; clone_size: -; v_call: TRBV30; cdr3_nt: TGTGCCTGGATGGAACAGCTCTCTGGAAACACCATATATTTT; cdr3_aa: CAWMEQLSGNTIYF
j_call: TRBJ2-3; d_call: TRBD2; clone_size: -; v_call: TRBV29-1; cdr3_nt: TGCAGCGTCAAAGGGACTAGCGGCACAGATACGCAGTATTTT; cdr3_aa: CSVKGTSGTDTQYF
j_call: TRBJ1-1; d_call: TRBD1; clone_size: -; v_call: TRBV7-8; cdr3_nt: TGTGCCAGCAGCGAGAGGTTGGGACAGGGAGTGACTGAAGCTTTCTTT; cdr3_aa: CASSERLGQGVTEAFF
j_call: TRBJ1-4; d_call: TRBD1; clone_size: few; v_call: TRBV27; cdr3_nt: TGTGCCAGCGGCCCTGGTGGCAGGGGGCTAGATAATGAAAAACTGTTTTTT; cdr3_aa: CASGPGGRGLDNEKLFF
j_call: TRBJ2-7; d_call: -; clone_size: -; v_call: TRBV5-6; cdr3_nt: TGTGCCAGCAGCTTCGGGAGTTCCTACGAGCAGTACTTC; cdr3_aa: CASSFGSSYEQYF
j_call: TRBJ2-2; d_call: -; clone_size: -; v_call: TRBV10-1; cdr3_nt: TGCGCCAGCAGTGTACAGGGTAACACCGGGGAGCTGTTTTTT; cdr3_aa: CASSVQGNTGELFF
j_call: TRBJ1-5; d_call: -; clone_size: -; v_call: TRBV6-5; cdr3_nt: TGTGCCAGCAGTTACTCGTCACTGAATCAGCCCCAGCATTTT; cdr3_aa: CASSYSSLNQPQHF
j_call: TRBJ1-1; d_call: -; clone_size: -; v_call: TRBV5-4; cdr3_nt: TGTGCCAGCAGCTTGAGTTCCGGGGAGCCTGAAGCTTTCTTT; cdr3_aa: CASSLSSGEPEAFF
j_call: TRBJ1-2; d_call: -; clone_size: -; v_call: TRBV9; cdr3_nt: TGTGCCAGCAGCGACAGGAATACCTATGGCTACACCTTC; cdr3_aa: CASSDRNTYGYTF
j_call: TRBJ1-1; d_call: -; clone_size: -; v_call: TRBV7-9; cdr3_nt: TGTGCCAGCAGCTCAAGCAGGATACTGAACACTGAAGCTTTCTTT; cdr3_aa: CASSSSRILNTEAFF
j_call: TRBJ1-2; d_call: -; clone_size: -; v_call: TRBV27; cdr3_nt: TGTGCCAGCATAGGTCGCGGGACGGCTGGTCCCTATGGCTACACCTTC; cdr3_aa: CASIGRGTAGPYGYTF
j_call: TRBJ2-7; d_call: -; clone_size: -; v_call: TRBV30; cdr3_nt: TGTGCCTGGAGTGGCGGCTACGAGCAGTACTTC; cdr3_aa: CAWSGGYEQYF
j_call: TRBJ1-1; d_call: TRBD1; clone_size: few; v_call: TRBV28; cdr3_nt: TGTGCCAGCAGGAAAGGGACAGGGGGTAGATCTGAAGCTTTCTTT; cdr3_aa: CASRKGTGGRSEAFF
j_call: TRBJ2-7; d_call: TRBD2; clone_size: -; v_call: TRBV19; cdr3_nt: TGTGCCAGTAGTTTGAGCGGGGCCGACGAGCAGTACTTC; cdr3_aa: CASSLSGADEQYF
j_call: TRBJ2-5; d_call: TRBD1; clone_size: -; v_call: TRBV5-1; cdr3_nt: TGCGCCAGCAGCTGGCTGGGACAGGGGGAAGAGACCCAGTACTTC; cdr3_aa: CASSWLGQGEETQYF
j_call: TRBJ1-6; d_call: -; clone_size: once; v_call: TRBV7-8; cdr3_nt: TGTGCCAGCAGCTTGGGGGAGGGGAGCTCCTATAATTCACCCCTCCACTTT; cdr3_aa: CASSLGEGSSYNSPLHF
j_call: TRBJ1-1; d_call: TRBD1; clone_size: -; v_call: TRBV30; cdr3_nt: TGTGCCTGGACCCGGACAGGGGAAGCTTTCTTT; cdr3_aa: CAWTRTGEAFF
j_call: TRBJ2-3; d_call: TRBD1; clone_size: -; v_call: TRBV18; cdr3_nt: TGTGCCAGCTCACCGGGACAGCCAGATACGCAGTATTTT; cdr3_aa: CASSPGQPDTQYF
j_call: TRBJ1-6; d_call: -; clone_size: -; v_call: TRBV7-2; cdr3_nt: TGTGCCAGCAGCTTAGAGAAGGGGGTCGCCCTCCACTTT; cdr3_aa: CASSLEKGVALHF
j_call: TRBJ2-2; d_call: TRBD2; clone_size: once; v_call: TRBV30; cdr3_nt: TGTGCCTGGAAGGGCGGGGGGGATGCCGGGGAGCTGTTTTTT; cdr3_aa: CAWKGGGDAGELFF
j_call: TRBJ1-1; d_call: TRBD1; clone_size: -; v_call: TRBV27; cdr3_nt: TGTGCCAGCAGTCCCGGATACAGGGGAATGGACGCTTTCTTT; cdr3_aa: CASSPGYRGMDAFF
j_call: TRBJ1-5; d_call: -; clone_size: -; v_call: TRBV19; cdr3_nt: TGTGCCAGTAGTATAGCGGGGCCGGGGGGGACTAATCAGCCCCAGCATTTT; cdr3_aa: CASSIAGPGGTNQPQHF
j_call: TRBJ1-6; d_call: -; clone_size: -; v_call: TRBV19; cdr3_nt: TGTGCCAGTAGTCCCCGCGGATCCTACTCCTATAATTCACCCCTCCACTTT; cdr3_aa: CASSPRGSYSYNSPLHF
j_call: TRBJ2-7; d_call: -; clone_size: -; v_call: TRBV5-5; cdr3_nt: TGTGCCAGCAGCTTAACGGGGGGCGGGTACGAGCAGTACTTC; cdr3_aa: CASSLTGGGYEQYF
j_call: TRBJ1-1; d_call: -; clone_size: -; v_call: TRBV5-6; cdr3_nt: TGTGCCAGCAGCTTAGTATCGGGGGGCATAGCTGAAGCTTTCTTT; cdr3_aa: CASSLVSGGIAEAFF